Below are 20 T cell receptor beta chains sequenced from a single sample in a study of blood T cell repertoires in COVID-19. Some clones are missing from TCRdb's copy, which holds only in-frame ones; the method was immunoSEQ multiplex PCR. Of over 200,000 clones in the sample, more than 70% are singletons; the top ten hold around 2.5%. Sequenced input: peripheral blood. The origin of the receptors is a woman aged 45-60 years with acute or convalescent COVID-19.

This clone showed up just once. CDR3 residues: CAWSLSGATDTQYF. CDR3 in DNA: TGTGCCTGGAGTCTTAGCGGGGCCACAGATACGCAGTATTTT. This rearrangement joins TRBV30 to TRBJ2-3; the match to TRBD2 covers 8 bases. The CDR3 is 14 residues long. The V gene's germline CDR1 is GTSNPN and CDR2 SVGIG (reference sequence). V trimming: 2 bases; J trimming: 2 bases; junction bases outside the gene matches: 3. Full variable domain (remainder filled in from reference TRBV30 and TRBJ2-3): SQTIHQWPATLVQPVGSPLSLECTVEGTSNPNLYWYRQAAGRGLQLLFYSVGIGQISSEVPQNLSASRPQDRQFILSSKKLLLSDSGFYLCAWSLSGATDTQYFGPGTRLTVL.

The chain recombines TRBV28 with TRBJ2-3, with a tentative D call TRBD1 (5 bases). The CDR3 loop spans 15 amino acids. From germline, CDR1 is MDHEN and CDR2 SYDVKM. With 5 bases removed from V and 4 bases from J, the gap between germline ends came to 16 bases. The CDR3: CASSPGWVGADTQYF. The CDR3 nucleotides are TGTGCCAGCAGTCCGGGCTGGGTAGGGGCAGATACGCAGTATTTT.

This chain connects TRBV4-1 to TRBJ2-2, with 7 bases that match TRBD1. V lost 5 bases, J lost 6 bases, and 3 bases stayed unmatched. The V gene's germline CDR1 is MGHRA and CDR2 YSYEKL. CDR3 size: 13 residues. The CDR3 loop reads CASSYRGPGELFF. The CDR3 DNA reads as TGCGCCAGCAGCTACAGGGGTCCCGGGGAGCTGTTTTTT.

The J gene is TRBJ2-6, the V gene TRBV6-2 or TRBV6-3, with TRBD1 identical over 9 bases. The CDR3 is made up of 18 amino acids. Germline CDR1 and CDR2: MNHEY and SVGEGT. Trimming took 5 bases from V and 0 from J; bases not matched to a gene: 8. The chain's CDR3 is CASSSYGQGSSGANVLTF. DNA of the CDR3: TGTGCCAGCAGTAGTTACGGACAGGGGAGCTCTGGGGCCAACGTCCTGACTTTC.

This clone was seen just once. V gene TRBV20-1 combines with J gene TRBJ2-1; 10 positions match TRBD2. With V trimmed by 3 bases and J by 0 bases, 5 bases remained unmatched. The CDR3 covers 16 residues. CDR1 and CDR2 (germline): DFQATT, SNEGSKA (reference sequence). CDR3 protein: CSASWPSGSSYNEQFF. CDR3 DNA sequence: TGCAGTGCTAGTTGGCCTAGCGGGAGCTCCTACAATGAGCAGTTCTTC.

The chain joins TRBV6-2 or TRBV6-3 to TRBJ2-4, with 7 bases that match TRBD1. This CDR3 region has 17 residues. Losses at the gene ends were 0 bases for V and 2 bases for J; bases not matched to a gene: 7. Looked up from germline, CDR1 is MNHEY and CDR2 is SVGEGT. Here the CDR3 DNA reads TGTGCCAGCAGTTACTCGGGAAGGGGGCCGACCAAAAACATTCAGTACTTC. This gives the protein CASSYSGRGPTKNIQYF.

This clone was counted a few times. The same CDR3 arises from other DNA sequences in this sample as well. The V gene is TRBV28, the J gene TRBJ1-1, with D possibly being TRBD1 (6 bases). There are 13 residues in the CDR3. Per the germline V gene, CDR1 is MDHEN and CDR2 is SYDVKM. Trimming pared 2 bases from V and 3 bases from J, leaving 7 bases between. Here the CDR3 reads CASSLPGDTEAFF. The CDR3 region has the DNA TGTGCCAGCAGTTTACCAGGGGACACTGAAGCTTTCTTT.

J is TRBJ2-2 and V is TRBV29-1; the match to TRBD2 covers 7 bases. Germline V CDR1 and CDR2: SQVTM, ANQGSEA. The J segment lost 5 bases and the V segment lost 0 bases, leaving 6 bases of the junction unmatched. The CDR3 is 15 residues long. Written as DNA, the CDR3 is TGCAGCGTTGAAGAGTCTAGCGGCTTGACCGGGGAGCTGTTTTTT. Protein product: CSVEESSGLTGELFF.

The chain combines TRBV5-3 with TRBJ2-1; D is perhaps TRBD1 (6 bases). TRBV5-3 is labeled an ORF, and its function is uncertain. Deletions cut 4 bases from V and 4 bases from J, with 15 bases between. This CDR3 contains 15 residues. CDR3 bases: TGTGCCAGAAGCCGACCTGACAGGACATACAATGAGCAGTTCTTC. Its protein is CARSRPDRTYNEQFF.

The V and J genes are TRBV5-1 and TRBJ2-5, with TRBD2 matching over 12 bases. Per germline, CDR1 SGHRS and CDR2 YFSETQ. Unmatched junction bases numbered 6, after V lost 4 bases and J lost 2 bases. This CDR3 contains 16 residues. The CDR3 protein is CASSPGLAGRQETQYF. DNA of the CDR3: TGCGCCAGCAGCCCTGGACTAGCGGGGAGACAAGAGACCCAGTACTTC.

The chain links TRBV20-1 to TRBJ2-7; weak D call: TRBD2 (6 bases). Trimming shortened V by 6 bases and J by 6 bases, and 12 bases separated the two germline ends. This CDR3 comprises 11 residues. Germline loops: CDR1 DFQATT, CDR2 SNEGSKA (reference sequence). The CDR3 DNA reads TGCAGTGCCCAATCCGGGGGCGAGCAGTACTTC. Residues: CSAQSGGEQYF.

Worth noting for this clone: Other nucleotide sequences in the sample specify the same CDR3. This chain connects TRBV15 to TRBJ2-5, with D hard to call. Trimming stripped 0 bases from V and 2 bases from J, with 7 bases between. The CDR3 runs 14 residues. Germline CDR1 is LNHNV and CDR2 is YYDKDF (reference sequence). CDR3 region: CATSRDRQQETQYF. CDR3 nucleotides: TGTGCCACCAGCAGAGATCGCCAGCAAGAGACCCAGTACTTC.

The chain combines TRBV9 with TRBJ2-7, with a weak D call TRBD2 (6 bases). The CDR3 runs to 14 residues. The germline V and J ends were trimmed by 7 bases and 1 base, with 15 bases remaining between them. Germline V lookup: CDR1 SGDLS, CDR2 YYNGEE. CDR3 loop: CASGRTGESYEQYF. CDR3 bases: TGTGCCAGCGGGAGGACGGGAGAGTCCTACGAGCAGTACTTC.

The CDR3 reads CASSQGTGLGAYEQYF. CDR3 in DNA: TGCGCCAGCAGCCAAGGAACGGGACTAGGGGCCTACGAGCAGTACTTC. V usage is TRBV4-3 and J usage is TRBJ2-7; 8 bases are shared with TRBD2. Losses at the gene ends were 1 base for V and 2 bases for J; bases not matched to a gene: 7. This CDR3 is built from 16 residues. Germline V gene sequence: CDR1 LGHNA, CDR2 YSLEER.

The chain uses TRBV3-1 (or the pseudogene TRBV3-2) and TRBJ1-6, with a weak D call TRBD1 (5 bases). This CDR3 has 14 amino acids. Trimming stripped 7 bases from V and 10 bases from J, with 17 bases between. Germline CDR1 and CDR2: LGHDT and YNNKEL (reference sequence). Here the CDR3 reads CASNARGGFSPLHF. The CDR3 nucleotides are TGTGCCAGCAACGCGAGGGGAGGCTTCTCACCCCTCCACTTT.

The chain's CDR3 is CATCNTNTIYF. The CDR3 DNA is TGTGCCACCTGTAACACAAACACCATATATTTT. The chain joins TRBV24-1 to TRBJ1-3, with D hard to call. The CDR3 runs 11 residues. Germline V gene data show CDR1 as KGHDR and CDR2 as SFDVKD. Trimming took 9 bases from V and 6 from J, leaving 8 bases between them.

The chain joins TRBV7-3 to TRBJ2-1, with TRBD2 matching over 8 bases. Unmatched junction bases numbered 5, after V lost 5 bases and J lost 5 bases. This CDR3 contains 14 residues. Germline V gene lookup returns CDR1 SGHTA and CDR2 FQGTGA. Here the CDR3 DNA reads TGTGCCAGCAGCCGTGGAGCGGGAGACAATGAGCAGTTCTTC. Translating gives CASSRGAGDNEQFF.

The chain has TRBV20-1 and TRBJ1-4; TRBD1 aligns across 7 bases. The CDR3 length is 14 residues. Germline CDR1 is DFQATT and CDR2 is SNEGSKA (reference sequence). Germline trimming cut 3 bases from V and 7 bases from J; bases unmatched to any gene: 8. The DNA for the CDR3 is TGCAGTGCTAGTCCGGGACAGTGGGCTGAAAAACTGTTTTTT. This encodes CSASPGQWAEKLFF.

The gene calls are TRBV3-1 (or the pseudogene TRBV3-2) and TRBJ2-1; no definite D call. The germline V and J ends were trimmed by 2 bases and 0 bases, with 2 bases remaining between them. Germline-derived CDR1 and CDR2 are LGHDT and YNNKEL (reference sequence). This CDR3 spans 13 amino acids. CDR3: CASSQYSYNEQFF. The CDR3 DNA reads TGTGCCAGCAGCCAATACTCCTACAATGAGCAGTTCTTC.

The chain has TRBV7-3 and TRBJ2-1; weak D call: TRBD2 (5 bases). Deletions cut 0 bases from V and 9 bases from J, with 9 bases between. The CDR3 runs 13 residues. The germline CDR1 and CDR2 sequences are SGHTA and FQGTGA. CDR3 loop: CASSLTTNTEQFF. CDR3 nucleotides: TGTGCCAGCAGCTTAACGACTAACACTGAGCAGTTCTTC.